The 12 T cell receptor beta chains listed next were all sequenced from one sample in a study of blood T cells in healthy people across ages. A second PCR of roughly 7 to 11 cycles used a sample-barcoded 5' primer and a J-beta primer mix. From the 5' RACE reads, TCRdb called clonotypes with MiXCR, one entry per CDR3 protein. Of 800,000 or so distinct CDR3 sequences in the sample, about 62% were seen once. Sequencing input: blood. These receptors came from a man younger than 40 in good health.

This clonotype was found once. The chain combines TRBV20-1 with TRBJ2-2; D uncertain. Germline lookup yields CDR1 DFQATT and CDR2 SNEGSKA (reference sequence). CDR3 length equals 12 residues. V lost 5 bases, J lost 5 bases, and 9 bases lay in between. CDR3 nucleotide sequence: TGCAGTGCTTTAGGGAAAACCGGGGAGCTGTTTTTT. It specifies CSALGKTGELFF.

This rearrangement joins TRBV9 to TRBJ2-3, with 9 bases aligning to TRBD2. Germline values: CDR1 SGDLS, CDR2 YYNGEE. V lost 4 bases and J lost 4; bases outside the gene matches: 7. This CDR3 is built from 15 residues. The CDR3 bases are TGTGCCAGCAGCCTACCTAGCGGGGACTCAGATACGCAGTATTTT. It translates to CASSLPSGDSDTQYF. Supplemented by reference TRBV9 and TRBJ2-3, the full variable domain reads DSGVTQTPKHLITATGQRVTLRCSPRSGDLSVYWYQQSLDQGLQFLIQYYNGEERAKGNILERFSAQQFPDLHSELNLSSLELGDSALYFCASSLPSGDSDTQYFGPGTRLTVL.

The J gene is TRBJ2-1, the V gene TRBV7-9; TRBD2 might be the D (6 bases). Germline CDR1 reads SEHNR; CDR2 reads FQNEAQ (reference sequence). Between the trimmed V and J ends, which lost 0 bases and 0 bases, there was a span of 12 bases. The CDR3 totals 17 residues. CDR3 DNA: TGTGCCAGCAGCTTAGCTGGGGGGATAGGCTCCTACAATGAGCAGTTCTTC. Its protein is CASSLAGGIGSYNEQFF. Supplemented by reference TRBV7-9 and TRBJ2-1, the full variable domain reads DTGVSQNPRHKITKRGQNVTFRCDPISEHNRLYWYRQTLGQGPEFLTYFQNEAQLEKSRLLSDRFSAERPKGSFSTLEIQRTEQGDSAMYLCASSLAGGIGSYNEQFFGPGTRLTVL.

The chain employs TRBV28 and TRBJ2-5; no reliable D call. The J call may be in error: the DNA end matches TRBJ2-7 better. The CDR3 contains 13 residues. Germline-derived CDR1 and CDR2 are MDHEN and SYDVKM. Here the CDR3 reads CASSSHTPYEQYF. As DNA, the CDR3 is TGTGCCAGCAGTTCCCACACACCATACGAGCAGTACTTC.

V is TRBV20-1 and J is TRBJ1-6; TRBD1 might be the D (5 bases). In germline, CDR1 is DFQATT, CDR2 SNEGSKA (reference sequence). The CDR3 totals 15 residues. Trimming left V 3 bases short and J 7 bases short, with 16 bases between. For the CDR3, the DNA is TGCAGTGCTAGTAGGGGACGTCGGCCGAATTCACCCCTCCACTTT. The encoded protein is CSASRGRRPNSPLHF.

The chain employs TRBV29-1 and TRBJ1-1; the D is unclear. The CDR3 is made up of 13 amino acids. V was trimmed by 7 bases and J by 1 base, leaving 13 bases between them. The V gene's germline CDR1 is SQVTM and CDR2 ANQGSEA. For the CDR3, the DNA is TGCAGCGCGGTGGGCAGGCCGAACACTGAAGCTTTCTTT. Protein: CSAVGRPNTEAFF.

The chain recombines TRBV20-1 with TRBJ2-1; TRBD2 agrees at 11 bases. This CDR3 has 14 amino acids. J lost 9 bases, V lost 3 bases, and 7 bases had no gene match. From germline, CDR1 is DFQATT and CDR2 SNEGSKA (reference sequence). The CDR3 coding sequence is TGCAGTGCTAGGGGACTAGCGGCACTCGGTGAGCAGTTCTTC. Translation gives CSARGLAALGEQFF.

This chain uses TRBV6-5 with TRBJ1-4; D call uncertain. The V gene lost 8 bases and the J gene lost 7 bases, with 11 bases spanning the gap. CDR1 is MNHEY, CDR2 SVGAGI, per germline. The CDR3 length is 12 residues. The CDR3, as DNA: TGTGCCAGCGCCCGCTCCGGTGAAAAACTGTTTTTT. This codes for CASARSGEKLFF.

This clonotype was observed a handful of times. This chain connects TRBV7-2 to TRBJ2-7, with unresolved D. V was trimmed by 5 bases and J by 0 bases, leaving 8 bases between them. The germline V gene encodes CDR1 SGHTA and CDR2 FQGNSA. This CDR3 comprises 13 residues. The CDR3 here is CASSPPNSYEQYF. The CDR3 DNA reads as TGTGCCAGCAGCCCCCCGAACTCCTACGAGCAGTACTTC.

The V call is TRBV19, the J call TRBJ1-4; D gene unclear. CDR3 size: 12 residues. Germline loops: CDR1 LNHDA, CDR2 SQIVND (reference sequence). V was pared by 7 bases and J by 5 bases, with 8 bases between. The CDR3 protein is CASIGRNEKLFF. The CDR3 coding sequence is TGTGCCAGTATCGGCAGAAATGAAAAACTGTTTTTT.

This rearrangement joins TRBV7-2 to TRBJ2-7; 7 bases match TRBD1. The germline V gene has CDR1 SGHTA and CDR2 FQGNSA. V shed 7 bases and J 2 bases; nucleotides not matched to a gene: 5. This CDR3 region has 13 residues. The CDR3 reads CASTPDRTYEQYF. CDR3 sequence (DNA): TGTGCCAGCACCCCGGACAGGACCTACGAGCAGTACTTC.

This chain uses TRBV6-1 with TRBJ2-5; maybe TRBD1 (5 bases). The J call is in doubt because the DNA end fits TRBJ2-7 better. Germline V gene lookup returns CDR1 MNHNS and CDR2 SASEGT. The CDR3 length is 12 residues. For the CDR3, the DNA is TGTGCCAGCAGTGAGACAGCCATCGAGCAGTACTTC. Its translation is CASSETAIEQYF.